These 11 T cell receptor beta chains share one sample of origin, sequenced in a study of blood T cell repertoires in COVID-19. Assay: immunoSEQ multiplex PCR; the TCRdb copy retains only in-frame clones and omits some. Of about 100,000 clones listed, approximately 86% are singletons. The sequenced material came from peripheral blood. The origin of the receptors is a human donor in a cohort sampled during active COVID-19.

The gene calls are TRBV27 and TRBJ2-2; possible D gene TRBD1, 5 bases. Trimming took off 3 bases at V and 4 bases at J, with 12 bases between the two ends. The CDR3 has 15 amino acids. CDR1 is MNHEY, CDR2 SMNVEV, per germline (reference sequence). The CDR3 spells CASSFLRGATGELFF. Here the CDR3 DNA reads TGTGCCAGCAGTTTTCTCCGTGGGGCCACCGGGGAGCTGTTTTTT.

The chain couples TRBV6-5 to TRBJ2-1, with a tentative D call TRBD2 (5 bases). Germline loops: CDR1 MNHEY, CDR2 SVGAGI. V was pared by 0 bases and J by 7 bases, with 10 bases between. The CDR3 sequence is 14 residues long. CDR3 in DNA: TGTGCCAGCAGTTACTCGGGAGTGCGAAATGAGCAGTTCTTC. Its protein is CASSYSGVRNEQFF.

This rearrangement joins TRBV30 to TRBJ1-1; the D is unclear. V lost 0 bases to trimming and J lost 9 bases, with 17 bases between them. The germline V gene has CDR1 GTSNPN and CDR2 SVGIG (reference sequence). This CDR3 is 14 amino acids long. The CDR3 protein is CAWSVPPLTRKAFF. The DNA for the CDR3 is TGTGCCTGGAGTGTACCCCCCCTTACGAGAAAAGCTTTCTTT.

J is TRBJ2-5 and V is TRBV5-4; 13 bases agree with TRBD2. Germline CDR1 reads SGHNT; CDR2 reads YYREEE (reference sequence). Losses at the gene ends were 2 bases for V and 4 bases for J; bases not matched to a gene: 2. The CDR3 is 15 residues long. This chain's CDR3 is CASSFRTSGRETQYF. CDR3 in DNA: TGTGCCAGCAGCTTCCGGACTAGCGGGAGAGAGACCCAGTACTTC.

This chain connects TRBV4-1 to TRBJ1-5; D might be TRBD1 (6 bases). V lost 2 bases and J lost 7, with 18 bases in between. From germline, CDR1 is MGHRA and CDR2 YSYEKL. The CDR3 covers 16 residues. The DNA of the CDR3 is TGCGCCAGCAGCCAATTCCCAACAGGGTATCAACAGCCCCAGCATTTT. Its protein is CASSQFPTGYQQPQHF.

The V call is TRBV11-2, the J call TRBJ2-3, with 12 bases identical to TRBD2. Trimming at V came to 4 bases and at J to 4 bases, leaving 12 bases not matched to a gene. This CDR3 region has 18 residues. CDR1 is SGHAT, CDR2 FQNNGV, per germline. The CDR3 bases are TGTGCCAGCAGCTCGAGGGGTGCTAGCGGGAGGGCCTCAGATACGCAGTATTTT. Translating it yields CASSSRGASGRASDTQYF.

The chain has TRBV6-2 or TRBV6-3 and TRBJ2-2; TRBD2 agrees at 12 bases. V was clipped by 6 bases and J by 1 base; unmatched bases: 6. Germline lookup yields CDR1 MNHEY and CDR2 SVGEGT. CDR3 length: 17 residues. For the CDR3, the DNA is TGTGCCAGCAGCGGACTAGCGGGAAGTTGGAACACCGGGGAGCTGTTTTTT. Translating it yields CASSGLAGSWNTGELFF.

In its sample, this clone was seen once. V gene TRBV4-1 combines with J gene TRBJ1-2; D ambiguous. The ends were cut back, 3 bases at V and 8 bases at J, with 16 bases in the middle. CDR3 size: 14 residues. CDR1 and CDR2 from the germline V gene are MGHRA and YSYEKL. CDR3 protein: CASSQMNGNGGYTF. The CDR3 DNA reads TGCGCCAGCAGCCAGATGAACGGGAACGGGGGCTACACCTTC.

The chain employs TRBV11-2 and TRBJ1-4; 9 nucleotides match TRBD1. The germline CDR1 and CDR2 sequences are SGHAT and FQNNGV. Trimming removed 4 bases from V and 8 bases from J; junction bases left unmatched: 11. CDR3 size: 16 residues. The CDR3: CASSWKPGQGSEKLFF. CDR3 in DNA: TGTGCCAGCAGCTGGAAACCGGGACAGGGCTCGGAAAAACTGTTTTTT. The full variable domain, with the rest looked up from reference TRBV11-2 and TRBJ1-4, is EAGVAQSPRYKIIEKRQSVAFWCNPISGHATLYWYQQILGQGPKLLIQFQNNGVVDDSQLPKDRFSAERLKGVDSTLKIQPAKLEDSAVYLCASSWKPGQGSEKLFFGSGTQLSVL.

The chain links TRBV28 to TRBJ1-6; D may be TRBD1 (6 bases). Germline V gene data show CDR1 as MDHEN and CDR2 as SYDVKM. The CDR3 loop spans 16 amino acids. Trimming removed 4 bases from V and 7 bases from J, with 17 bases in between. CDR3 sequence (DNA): TGTGCCAGCAGTTACGCCCTAGGGGGTGCGAATTCACCCCTCCACTTT. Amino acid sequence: CASSYALGGANSPLHF.

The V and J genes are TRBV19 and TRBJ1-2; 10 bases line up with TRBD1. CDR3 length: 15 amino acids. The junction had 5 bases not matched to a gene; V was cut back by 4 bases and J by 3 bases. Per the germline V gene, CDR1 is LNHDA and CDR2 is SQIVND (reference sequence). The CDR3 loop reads CASSRQGAPDYGYTF. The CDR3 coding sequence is TGTGCCAGTAGTAGACAGGGGGCTCCAGACTATGGCTACACCTTC.